These 14 T cell receptor beta chains originate from one sample sequenced in a study of blood T cell repertoires in COVID-19. Clones were sequenced by immunoSEQ multiplex PCR, and TCRdb holds only the in-frame ones, with some missing. The sample has about 200,000 clones, 84% seen once. Material: peripheral blood. The receptors come from a human donor in a cohort sampled during active COVID-19.

This chain connects TRBV9 to TRBJ1-1; TRBD1 matches at 8 bases. Germline V lookup: CDR1 SGDLS, CDR2 YYNGEE. This CDR3 is built from 12 residues. V dropped 0 bases and J dropped 8; count of bases not matched to a gene: 0. The CDR3 loop reads CASSVGQGEAFF. The CDR3 nucleotides read TGTGCCAGCAGCGTAGGACAGGGGGAAGCTTTCTTT. Combining the CDR3 with reference TRBV9 and TRBJ1-1 gives the whole variable domain DSGVTQTPKHLITATGQRVTLRCSPRSGDLSVYWYQQSLDQGLQFLIQYYNGEERAKGNILERFSAQQFPDLHSELNLSSLELGDSALYFCASSVGQGEAFFGQGTRLTVV.

In its sample, this clone was seen once. CDR3 coding DNA: TGTGCCAGCAGCAAACACCGGGACAGAAATCAGCCCCAGCATTTT. Its protein is CASSKHRDRNQPQHF. V usage is TRBV21-1 and J usage is TRBJ1-5; the D call in the table, TRBD1, was not verified against the DNA. TRBV21-1 is tagged as a pseudogene. The CDR3 has 15 residues.

The rearrangement links TRBV14 to TRBJ2-5; weak D call: TRBD1 (7 bases). There are 15 residues in the CDR3. The V gene's germline CDR1 is SGHDN and CDR2 FVKESK. Trimming pared 2 bases from V and 6 bases from J, leaving 16 bases between. CDR3 loop: CASSQPSGGRKTQYF. The CDR3 DNA follows: TGTGCCAGCAGCCAACCGTCAGGGGGGCGGAAGACCCAGTACTTC.

This clone has a single count. The chain joins TRBV19 to TRBJ1-5; D is uncertain. V was trimmed by 3 bases and J by 5 bases, leaving 8 bases between them. This CDR3 contains 13 residues. From germline, CDR1 is LNHDA and CDR2 SQIVND (reference sequence). The CDR3 sequence: CASSISPDQPQHF. The CDR3 coding sequence is TGTGCCAGTAGTATCTCCCCTGATCAGCCCCAGCATTTT.

This clone occurred a few times. This chain joins TRBV4-2 and TRBJ1-2; D gene uncertain. The CDR3 runs to 13 residues. CDR1 LGHNA and CDR2 YNFKEQ come from the germline V gene. Trimming shortened V by 1 base and J by 7 bases, and 10 bases separated the two germline ends. The CDR3 here is CASSQGRDGGYTF. The CDR3 DNA follows: TGTGCCAGCAGCCAAGGGAGGGATGGTGGCTACACCTTC.

The DNA for the CDR3 is TGCGCCAGCAGCCCGAAACCGGGACAGGGCCAAGAGACCCAGTACTTC. Encoded protein: CASSPKPGQGQETQYF. The rearrangement joins TRBV4-1 to TRBJ2-5; 9 bases match TRBD1. The CDR3 runs to 16 residues. V lost 4 bases to trimming and J lost 1 base; unmatched junction nucleotides: 7. The germline gives CDR1 MGHRA, CDR2 YSYEKL.

V is TRBV6-5 and J is TRBJ2-1; TRBD2 might be the D (6 bases). Trimming took 5 bases from V and 4 from J, leaving 12 bases between them. Germline CDR1 is MNHEY and CDR2 is SVGAGI. The CDR3 is 14 amino acids. The CDR3 reads CASSTGGAYNEQFF. CDR3 nucleotides: TGTGCCAGCAGTACTGGCGGGGCTTACAATGAGCAGTTCTTC.

The CDR3 region is CASSLYPRLQGEAFF. The DNA for the CDR3 is TGTGCCAGCAGCTTATATCCGCGGCTTCAGGGAGAAGCTTTCTTT. This sequence joins TRBV7-9 and TRBJ1-1, with D possibly being TRBD1 (5 bases). CDR3 length: 15 amino acids. Germline loops: CDR1 SEHNR, CDR2 FQNEAQ (reference sequence). With 2 bases removed from V and 8 bases from J, the gap between germline ends came to 18 bases.

The chain carries TRBV5-1 and TRBJ1-1, with 9 positions matching TRBD1. The CDR3 covers 17 residues. Trimming cost V 3 bases and J 3 bases; bases outside gene matches: 12. Germline CDR1 and CDR2: SGHRS and YFSETQ. This CDR3 is CASSSGQGRGVDTEAFF. The CDR3 bases are TGCGCCAGCAGCTCCGGACAGGGGAGAGGGGTGGACACTGAAGCTTTCTTT.

The chain couples TRBV25-1 to TRBJ2-1; 10 nucleotides align to TRBD2. This CDR3 is built from 14 residues. The V gene end was trimmed by 4 bases and the J gene end by 5 bases; junction bases not matched to a gene: 2. Germline CDR1 MGHDK, CDR2 SYGVNS. CDR3 in amino acids: CASSGTSGDNEQFF. CDR3 sequence (DNA): TGTGCCAGCAGTGGGACTAGCGGTGACAATGAGCAGTTCTTC.

V usage is TRBV27 and J usage is TRBJ2-7; perhaps TRBD2 as D (6 bases). Germline V lookup: CDR1 MNHEY, CDR2 SMNVEV (reference sequence). The V gene lost 6 bases and the J gene lost 6 bases, with 21 bases spanning the gap. The length of the CDR3 is 15 residues. CDR3 loop: CASSAGTQYFSEQYF. In DNA, the CDR3 is TGTGCCAGCAGCGCCGGGACTCAGTACTTTAGCGAGCAGTACTTC.

The chain is built from TRBV19 and TRBJ2-7; the D gene is possibly TRBD2 (6 bases). V lost 3 bases, J lost 4 bases, and 13 bases lay in between. The germline V gene encodes CDR1 LNHDA and CDR2 SQIVND (reference sequence). The CDR3 consists of 14 residues. CDR3 protein: CASSMGGIEYEQYF. In DNA, the CDR3 is TGTGCCAGTAGTATGGGCGGGATTGAGTACGAGCAGTACTTC.

This clone was counted at least ten times. The rearrangement uses TRBV20-1 and TRBJ1-5; the D is unclear. V gave up 3 bases and J gave up 4 bases, with 13 bases separating them. This CDR3 has 14 amino acids. Per germline, CDR1 DFQATT and CDR2 SNEGSKA (reference sequence). The CDR3 DNA reads as TGCAGTGCTAGTTTGGGTTTCAGGAATCAGCCCCAGCATTTT. Amino acid sequence: CSASLGFRNQPQHF.

The chain carries TRBV19 and TRBJ1-2, with 9 bases identical to TRBD1. The germline CDR1 and CDR2 sequences are LNHDA and SQIVND (reference sequence). J lost 4 bases, V lost 4 bases, and 7 bases had no gene match. This CDR3 has 15 residues. The CDR3 loop reads CASSTTGTGFYGYTF. The CDR3 DNA reads as TGTGCCAGTAGTACCACCGGGACAGGGTTCTATGGCTACACCTTC. The full variable domain, with the rest looked up from reference TRBV19 and TRBJ1-2, is DGGITQSPKYLFRKEGQNVTLSCEQNLNHDAMYWYRQDPGQGLRLIYYSQIVNDFQKGDIAEGYSVSREKKESFPLTVTSAQKNPTAFYLCASSTTGTGFYGYTFGSGTRLTVV.